Listed below are T cell receptor beta chains from one sample, sequenced in a study of early T cells in non-severe SARS-CoV-2 infection. TCRdb redid the calling of the 5' RACE reads with MiXCR, one entry per CDR3 protein. The table shows under 60,000 distinct CDR3 sequences, with approximately 7.6% occurring only once. Sequenced sample: whole blood. These TCRs come from an adult who was a healthcare worker with PCR-confirmed SARS-CoV-2 infection or an uninfected control (not recorded which). CDR3s include the opening cysteine and the closing phenylalanine or tryptophan. D genes are given only for firm matches. The size field is filled for only some rows; it gives once, few, many or a size class.

d_gene: TRBD2
abundance: -
v_gene: TRBV20-1
j_gene: TRBJ2-1
CDR3nt: TGCAGTGCTAGATCGTGGGGGAGGGCCGGCAATGAGCAGTTCTTC
CDR3aa: CSARSWGRAGNEQFF

d_gene: -
abundance: -
v_gene: TRBV2
j_gene: TRBJ2-4
CDR3nt: TGTGTCAGCAGCGGGCGGGGAATCGACAGGGAGGACATTCAGTACTTC
CDR3aa: CVSSGRGIDREDIQYF

d_gene: -
abundance: -
v_gene: TRBV10-3
j_gene: TRBJ2-7
CDR3nt: TGTGCCATCAGTGGGCAGGGGCACTACGAGCAGTACTTC
CDR3aa: CAISGQGHYEQYF

d_gene: TRBD1
abundance: many
v_gene: TRBV7-6
j_gene: TRBJ2-2
CDR3nt: TGTGCCAGCAGCTTAGAGGGACAGGCCAACACCGGGGAGCTGTTTTTT
CDR3aa: CASSLEGQANTGELFF

d_gene: -
abundance: -
v_gene: TRBV29-1
j_gene: TRBJ2-5
CDR3nt: TGCAGCGTTGAAGGGTGGCAGGGCCCCCCCGAGACCCAGTACTTC
CDR3aa: CSVEGWQGPPETQYF

d_gene: -
abundance: few
v_gene: TRBV7-2
j_gene: TRBJ2-7
CDR3nt: TGTGCCAGCAGCTTAGCGAGGCTCCGGGGTCATACCTACGAGCAGTACTTC
CDR3aa: CASSLARLRGHTYEQYF

d_gene: -
abundance: many
v_gene: TRBV2
j_gene: TRBJ1-2
CDR3nt: TGTGCCAGCAGTGAAGCGCTTATTGGCCGACTGGCTGATGGCTACACCTTC
CDR3aa: CASSEALIGRLADGYTF

d_gene: -
abundance: -
v_gene: TRBV27
j_gene: TRBJ1-2
CDR3nt: TGTGCCAGCAGCCAGGGTTATGGCTACACCTTC
CDR3aa: CASSQGYGYTF

d_gene: TRBD2
abundance: few
v_gene: TRBV4-1
j_gene: TRBJ2-3
CDR3nt: TGCGCCAGCAGCCAGAAGCCGGGGGGTGGCACAGATACGCAGTATTTT
CDR3aa: CASSQKPGGGTDTQYF

d_gene: TRBD1
abundance: many
v_gene: TRBV6-5
j_gene: TRBJ2-3
CDR3nt: TGTGCCAGCTCCCAGGGCAGGGGGAGCACAGATACGCAGTATTTT
CDR3aa: CASSQGRGSTDTQYF

d_gene: -
abundance: -
v_gene: TRBV28
j_gene: TRBJ1-1
CDR3nt: TGTGCCACCCGACCCGGGACGGCAAACACTGAAGCTTTCTTT
CDR3aa: CATRPGTANTEAFF

d_gene: -
abundance: -
v_gene: TRBV3-1
j_gene: TRBJ1-1
CDR3nt: TGTGCCAGCAGCGGTCGGGAGAGGGAGACTGTTTTCTTT
CDR3aa: CASSGRERETVFF

d_gene: TRBD1
abundance: many
v_gene: TRBV7-9
j_gene: TRBJ2-1
CDR3nt: TGTGCCAGCAGCACCACTACAGGGGGAGAGCAGTTCTTC
CDR3aa: CASSTTTGGEQFF

d_gene: -
abundance: few
v_gene: TRBV20-1
j_gene: TRBJ2-7
CDR3nt: TGCAGTGCTGTAACCCTGGGGGGCGAGCAGTACTTC
CDR3aa: CSAVTLGGEQYF

d_gene: TRBD1
abundance: few
v_gene: TRBV12-3/TRBV12-4
j_gene: TRBJ2-7
CDR3nt: TGTGCCAGCAGTTTGATGGGGGACGGACAGGGCCACGAGCAGTACTTC
CDR3aa: CASSLMGDGQGHEQYF

d_gene: TRBD1
abundance: few
v_gene: TRBV20-1
j_gene: TRBJ1-5
CDR3nt: TGCAGTGCTAAAGCAGGGGGACGCAATCAGCCCCAGCATTTT
CDR3aa: CSAKAGGRNQPQHF

d_gene: -
abundance: -
v_gene: TRBV12-3/TRBV12-4
j_gene: TRBJ1-1
CDR3nt: TGTGCCAGCAGTCCAAGAAGATTAATCGTGACAGAAAACACTGAAGCTTTCTTT
CDR3aa: CASSPRRLIVTENTEAFF

d_gene: -
abundance: few
v_gene: TRBV3-1
j_gene: TRBJ1-3
CDR3nt: TGTGCCAGCAGCCAAGATTCAGGGCCTGGAAACACCATATATTTT
CDR3aa: CASSQDSGPGNTIYF